This TCR beta chain originates from a study of human T cells and chemical hapten exposure. Overall study: Upper inner arm skin measuring approximately 2 cm by approximately 2 cm received 2% DPC for sensitization. Patients additionally received therapeutic doses of diphenylcyclopropenone on the scalp once a week, and this continued throughout the approximately 22-week study.

After removal of 3 bases from V and 4 bases from J, the junction contained 3 bases not matched to a gene. This CDR3 has 14 amino acids. Per the germline V gene, CDR1 is SGHDT and CDR2 is YYEEEE. The time point: patch test 3, about 24 weeks after DPC sensitization. The treatment is: therapeutic diphenylcyclopropenone sensitization with weekly scalp DPC. Blood was drawn before each patch test was applied. TCRdb processed the RACE reads anew with MiXCR; each CDR3 protein has one entry. Of 80,000 to 100,000 distinct CDR3 sequences detected, roughly a quarter appear once; the ten largest clones hold 10%. Source: whole blood, taken in connection with sensitization to the hapten diphenylcyclopropenone (DPC). V is TRBV5-6 and J is TRBJ2-2; 7 bases line up with TRBD1. This receptor was obtained from a man in his forties with alopecia areata. Some clones in this sample may be carry-over from other donors' samples. CDR3: CASSWGQFTGELFF. Written as DNA, the CDR3 is TGTGCCAGCAGCTGGGGACAGTTCACCGGGGAGCTGTTTTTT.